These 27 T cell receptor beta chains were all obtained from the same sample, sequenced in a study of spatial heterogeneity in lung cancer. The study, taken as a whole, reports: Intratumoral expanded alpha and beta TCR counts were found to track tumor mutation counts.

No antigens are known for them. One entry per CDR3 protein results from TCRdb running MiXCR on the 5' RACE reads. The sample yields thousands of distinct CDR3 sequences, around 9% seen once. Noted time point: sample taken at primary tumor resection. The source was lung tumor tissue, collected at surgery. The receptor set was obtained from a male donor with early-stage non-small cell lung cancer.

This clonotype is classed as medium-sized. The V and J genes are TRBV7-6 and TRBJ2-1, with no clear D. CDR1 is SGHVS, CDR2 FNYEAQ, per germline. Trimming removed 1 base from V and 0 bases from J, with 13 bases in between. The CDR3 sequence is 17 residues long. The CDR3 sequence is CASSLVSPSTSYNEQFF. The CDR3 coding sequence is TGTGCCAGCAGCTTAGTTTCCCCGAGCACCTCCTACAATGAGCAGTTCTTC.

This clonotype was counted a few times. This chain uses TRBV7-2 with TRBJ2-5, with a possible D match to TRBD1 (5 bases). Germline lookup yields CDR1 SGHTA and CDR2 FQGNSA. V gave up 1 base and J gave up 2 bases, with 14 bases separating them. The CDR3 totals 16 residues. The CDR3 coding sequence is TGTGCCAGCAGCTTAGTAGTTGGGGCTCTACAAGAGACCCAGTACTTC. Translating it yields CASSLVVGALQETQYF.

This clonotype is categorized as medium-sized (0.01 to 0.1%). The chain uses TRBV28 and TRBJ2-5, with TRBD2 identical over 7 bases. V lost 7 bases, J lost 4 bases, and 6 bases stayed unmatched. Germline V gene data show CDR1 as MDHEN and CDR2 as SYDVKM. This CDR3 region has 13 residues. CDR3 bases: TGTGCCAGCACCGCAGGGAGGGGAGAGACCCAGTACTTC. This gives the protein CASTAGRGETQYF.

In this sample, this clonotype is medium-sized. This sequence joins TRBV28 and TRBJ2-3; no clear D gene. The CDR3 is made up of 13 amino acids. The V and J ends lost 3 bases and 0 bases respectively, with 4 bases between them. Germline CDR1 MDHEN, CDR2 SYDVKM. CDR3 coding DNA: TGTGCCAGCAGTTTGATTAGCACAGATACGCAGTATTTT. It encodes CASSLISTDTQYF.

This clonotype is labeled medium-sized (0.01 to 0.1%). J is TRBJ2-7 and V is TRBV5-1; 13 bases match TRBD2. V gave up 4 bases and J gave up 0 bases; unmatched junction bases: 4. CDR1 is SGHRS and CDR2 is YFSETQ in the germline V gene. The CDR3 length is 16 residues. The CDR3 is CASSRGLAGSSYEQYF. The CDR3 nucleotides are TGCGCCAGCAGCCGGGGACTAGCGGGGAGCTCCTACGAGCAGTACTTC.

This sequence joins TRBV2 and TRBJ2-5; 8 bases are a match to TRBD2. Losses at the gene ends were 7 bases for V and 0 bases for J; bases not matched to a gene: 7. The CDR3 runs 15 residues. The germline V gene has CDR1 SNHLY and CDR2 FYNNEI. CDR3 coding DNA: TGTGCCAGCAACATAGCGGGACCTAACCAAGAGACCCAGTACTTC. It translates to CASNIAGPNQETQYF.

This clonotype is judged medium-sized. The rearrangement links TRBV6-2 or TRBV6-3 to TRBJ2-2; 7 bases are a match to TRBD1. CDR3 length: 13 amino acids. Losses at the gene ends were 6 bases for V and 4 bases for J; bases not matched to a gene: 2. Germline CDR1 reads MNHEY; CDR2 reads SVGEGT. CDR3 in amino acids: CASRQGSTGELFF. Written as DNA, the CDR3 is TGTGCCAGCAGACAGGGGTCCACCGGGGAGCTGTTTTTT.

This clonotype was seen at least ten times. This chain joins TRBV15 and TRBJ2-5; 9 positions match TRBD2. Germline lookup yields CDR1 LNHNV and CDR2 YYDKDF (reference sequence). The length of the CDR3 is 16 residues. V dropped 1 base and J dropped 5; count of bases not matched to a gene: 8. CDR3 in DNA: TGTGCCACCAGCAGAGCGCAGGCTAGCGGGGTGGAGACCCAGTACTTC. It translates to CATSRAQASGVETQYF.

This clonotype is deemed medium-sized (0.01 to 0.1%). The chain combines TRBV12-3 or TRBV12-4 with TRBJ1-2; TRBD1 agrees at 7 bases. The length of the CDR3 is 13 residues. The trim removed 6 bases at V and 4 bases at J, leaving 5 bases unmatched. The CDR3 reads CASSPQGSYGYTF. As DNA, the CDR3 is TGTGCCAGCAGCCCACAGGGGTCCTATGGCTACACCTTC.

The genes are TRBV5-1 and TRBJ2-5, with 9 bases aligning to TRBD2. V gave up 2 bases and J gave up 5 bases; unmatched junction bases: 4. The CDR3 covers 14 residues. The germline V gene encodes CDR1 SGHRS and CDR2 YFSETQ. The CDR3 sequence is CASSFSGSSETQYF. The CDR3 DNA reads TGCGCCAGCAGCTTTAGCGGGAGCTCGGAGACCCAGTACTTC.

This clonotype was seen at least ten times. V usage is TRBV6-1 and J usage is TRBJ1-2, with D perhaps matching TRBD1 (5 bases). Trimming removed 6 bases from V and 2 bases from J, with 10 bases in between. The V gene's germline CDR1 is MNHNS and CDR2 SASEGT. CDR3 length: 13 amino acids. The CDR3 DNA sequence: TGTGCCAGCAGCCGGGACCGAAACTATGGCTACACCTTC. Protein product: CASSRDRNYGYTF.

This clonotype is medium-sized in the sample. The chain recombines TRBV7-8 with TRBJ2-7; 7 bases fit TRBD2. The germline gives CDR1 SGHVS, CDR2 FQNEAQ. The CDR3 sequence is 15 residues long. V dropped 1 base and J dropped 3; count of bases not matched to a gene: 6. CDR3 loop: CASSLDGGSYYEQYF. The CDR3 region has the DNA TGTGCCAGCAGCTTAGACGGCGGGAGTTACTACGAGCAGTACTTC.

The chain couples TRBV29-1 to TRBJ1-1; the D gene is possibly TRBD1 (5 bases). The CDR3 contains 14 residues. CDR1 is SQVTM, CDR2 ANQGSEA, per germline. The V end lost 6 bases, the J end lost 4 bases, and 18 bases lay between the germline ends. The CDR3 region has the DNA TGCAGCGTCGGGGGGGGGTCTCCGACCACTGAAGCTTTCTTT. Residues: CSVGGGSPTTEAFF.

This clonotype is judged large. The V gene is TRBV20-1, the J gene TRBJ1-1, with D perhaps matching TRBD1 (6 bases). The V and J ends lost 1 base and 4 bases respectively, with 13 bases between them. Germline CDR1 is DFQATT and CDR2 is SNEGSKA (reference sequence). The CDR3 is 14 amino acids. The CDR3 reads CSARAAGEGTEAFF. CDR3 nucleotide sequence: TGCAGTGCTAGAGCTGCAGGGGAGGGCACTGAAGCTTTCTTT.

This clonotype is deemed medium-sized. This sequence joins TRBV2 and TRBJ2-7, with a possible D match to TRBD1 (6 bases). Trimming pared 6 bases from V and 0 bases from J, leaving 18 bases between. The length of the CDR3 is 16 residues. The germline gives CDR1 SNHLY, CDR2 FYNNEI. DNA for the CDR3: TGTGCCAGCAGCGGATTGGGACACAGCACCTCCTACGAGCAGTACTTC. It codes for CASSGLGHSTSYEQYF.

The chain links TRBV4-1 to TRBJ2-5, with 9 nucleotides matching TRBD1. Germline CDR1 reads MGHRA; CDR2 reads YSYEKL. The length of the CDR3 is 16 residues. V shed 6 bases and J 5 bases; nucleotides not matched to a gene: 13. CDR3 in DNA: TGCGCCAGCAGTCAAAACTGGGGACAGGGAGCCGAGACCCAGTACTTC. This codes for CASSQNWGQGAETQYF.

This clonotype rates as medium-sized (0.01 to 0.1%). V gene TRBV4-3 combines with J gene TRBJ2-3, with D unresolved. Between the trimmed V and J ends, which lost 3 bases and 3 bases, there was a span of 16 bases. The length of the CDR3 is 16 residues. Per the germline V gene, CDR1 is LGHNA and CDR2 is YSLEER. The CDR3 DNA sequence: TGCGCCAGCAGCCATCTCGTGGGCGTTGGGACAGATACGCAGTATTTT. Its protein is CASSHLVGVGTDTQYF.

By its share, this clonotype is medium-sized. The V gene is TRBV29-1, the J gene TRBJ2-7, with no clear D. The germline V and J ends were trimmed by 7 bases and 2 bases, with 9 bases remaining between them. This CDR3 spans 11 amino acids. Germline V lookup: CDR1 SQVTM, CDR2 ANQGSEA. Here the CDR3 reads CSGGLAYEQYF. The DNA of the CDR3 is TGCAGCGGTGGATTAGCCTACGAGCAGTACTTC.

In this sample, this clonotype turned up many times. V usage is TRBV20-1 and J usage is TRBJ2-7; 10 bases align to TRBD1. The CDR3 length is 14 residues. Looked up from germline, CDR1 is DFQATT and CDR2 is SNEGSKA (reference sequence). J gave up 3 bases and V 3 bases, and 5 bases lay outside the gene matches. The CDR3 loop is CSARRRTGGYEQYF. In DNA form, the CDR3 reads TGCAGTGCTAGGCGTAGGACAGGGGGCTACGAGCAGTACTTC.

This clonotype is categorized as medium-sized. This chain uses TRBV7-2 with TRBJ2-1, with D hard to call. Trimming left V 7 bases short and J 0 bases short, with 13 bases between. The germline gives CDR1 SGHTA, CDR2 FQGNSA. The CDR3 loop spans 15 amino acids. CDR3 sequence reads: CASTSPPSSYNEQFF. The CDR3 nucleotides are TGTGCCAGCACCTCGCCCCCGAGCTCCTACAATGAGCAGTTCTTC. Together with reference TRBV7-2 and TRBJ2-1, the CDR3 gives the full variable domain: GAGVSQSPSNKVTEKGKDVELRCDPISGHTALYWYRQSLGQGLEFLIYFQGNSAPDKSGLPSDRFSAERTGGSVSTLTIQRTQQEDSAVYLCASTSPPSSYNEQFFGPGTRLTVL.

Here the CDR3 reads CSVGGGVTQYF. The CDR3 DNA reads as TGCAGCGTTGGAGGGGGGGTCACCCAGTACTTC. The chain joins TRBV29-1 to TRBJ2-5; a weak D match, TRBD2 (7 bases). This CDR3 comprises 11 residues. The ends were cut back, 4 bases at V and 8 bases at J, with 11 bases in the middle. Per germline, CDR1 SQVTM and CDR2 ANQGSEA.

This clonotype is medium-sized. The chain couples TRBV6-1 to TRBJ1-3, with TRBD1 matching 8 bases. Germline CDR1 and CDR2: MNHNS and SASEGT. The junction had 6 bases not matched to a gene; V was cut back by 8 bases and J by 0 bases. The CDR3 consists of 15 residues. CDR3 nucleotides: TGTGCCAGCGGAGGACAGGGCTCCTCTGGAAACACCATATATTTT. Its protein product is CASGGQGSSGNTIYF.

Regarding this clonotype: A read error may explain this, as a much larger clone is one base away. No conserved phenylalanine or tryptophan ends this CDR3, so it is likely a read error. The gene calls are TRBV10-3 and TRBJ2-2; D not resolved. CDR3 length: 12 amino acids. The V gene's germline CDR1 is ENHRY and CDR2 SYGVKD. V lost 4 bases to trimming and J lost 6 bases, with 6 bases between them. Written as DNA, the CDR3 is TGTGCCATCAGTGTTAGTTCCGGGGAGCTGTTTTAT. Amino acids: CAISVSSGELFY.

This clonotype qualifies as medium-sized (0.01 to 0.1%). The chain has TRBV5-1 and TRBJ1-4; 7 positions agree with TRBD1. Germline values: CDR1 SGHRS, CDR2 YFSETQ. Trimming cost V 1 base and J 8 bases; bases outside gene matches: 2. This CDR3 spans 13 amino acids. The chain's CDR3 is CASSLQGQEKLFF. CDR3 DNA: TGCGCCAGCAGCTTGCAGGGACAGGAAAAACTGTTTTTT. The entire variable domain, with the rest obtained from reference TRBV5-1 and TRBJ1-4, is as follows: KAGVTQTPRYLIKTRGQQVTLSCSPISGHRSVSWYQQTPGQGLQFLFEYFSETQRNKGNFPGRFSGRQFSNSRSEMNVSTLELGDSALYLCASSLQGQEKLFFGSGTQLSVL.

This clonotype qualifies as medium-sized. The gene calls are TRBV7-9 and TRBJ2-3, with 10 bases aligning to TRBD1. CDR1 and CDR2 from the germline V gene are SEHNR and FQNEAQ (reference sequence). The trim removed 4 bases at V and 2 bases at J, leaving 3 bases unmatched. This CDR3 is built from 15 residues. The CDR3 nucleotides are TGTGCCAGCAGCTCCGGGACAGGGGTCACAGATACGCAGTATTTT. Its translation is CASSSGTGVTDTQYF.

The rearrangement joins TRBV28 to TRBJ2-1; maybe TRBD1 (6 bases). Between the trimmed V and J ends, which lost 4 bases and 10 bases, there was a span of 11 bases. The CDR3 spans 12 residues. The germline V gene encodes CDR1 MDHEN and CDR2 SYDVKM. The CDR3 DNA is TGTGCCAGCAGTTCCCCCCAGGGGGAGCAGTTCTTC. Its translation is CASSSPQGEQFF. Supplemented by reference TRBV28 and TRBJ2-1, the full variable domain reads DVKVTQSSRYLVKRTGEKVFLECVQDMDHENMFWYRQDPGLGLRLIYFSYDVKMKEKGDIPEGYSVSREKKERFSLILESASTNQTSMYLCASSSPQGEQFFGPGTRLTVL.

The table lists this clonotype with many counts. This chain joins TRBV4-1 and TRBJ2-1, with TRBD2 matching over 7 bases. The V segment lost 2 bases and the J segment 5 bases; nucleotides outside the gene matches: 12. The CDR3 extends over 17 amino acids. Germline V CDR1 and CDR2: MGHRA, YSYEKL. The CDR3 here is CASSQHQGGSGNNEQFF. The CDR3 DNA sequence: TGCGCCAGCAGCCAACACCAGGGCGGGAGTGGAAACAATGAGCAGTTCTTC.